The rows below give T cell receptor beta chains drawn from one sample of a study of OX40 agonist ivuxolimab in advanced cancers. Assay: immunoSEQ multiplex PCR; the TCRdb copy retains only in-frame clones and omits some. The data show about 91,000 clones, roughly nine tenths seen once. This material consisted of CD4+ or CD8+ T cells sorted from blood, taken in a trial of the OX40 agonist ivuxolimab. The receptor source for this set is an adult with an advanced solid tumor such as melanoma, head and neck, liver or kidney cancer. CDR3s include the opening cysteine and the closing phenylalanine or tryptophan. The order of the fields is D gene, V gene, CDR3 protein. The D gene is left open where the match is weak.

. TRBV2 CASSDGRGVGETQYF
. TRBV10-2 CASGTGNTEAFF
TRBD1 TRBV27 CASSLGPGQGFADTQYF
TRBD1 TRBV5-1 CASSPGQAYSNQPQHF
. TRBV20-1 CSALEDTQYF
TRBD2 TRBV7-3 CASSSGLAGEETQYF
. TRBV7-3 CASSFGPSQNTQYF
. TRBV7-6 CASSSLGWGGTDTQYF
TRBD2 TRBV5-1 CASSTAGTKIETQYF
. TRBV19 CASSIIGRSPEAFF
. TRBV10-3 CAISEFRTEGEQYF
TRBD1 TRBV2 CASSDRGLMNTEAFF
. TRBV6-1 CASNDRDSQQYF
TRBD2 TRBV5-1 CASSFGDPTSGEAKNIQYF
TRBD1 TRBV6-6 CASSSGTVNTEAFF
. TRBV19 CASSSPPNGGYTF
TRBD2 TRBV7-7 CASSPLRGGPGELFF
. TRBV16 CASSPAKDTQYF
TRBD1 TRBV18 CASSTLQGTANYGYTF
. TRBV19 CASSIAPFETQYF
. TRBV5-1 CASSLTGGGPTEQFF
. TRBV7-2 CASSSRASGTEAFF
TRBD1 TRBV11-2 CAGNRGMSTDTQYF
. TRBV6-4 CASSEEGTDTQYF
. TRBV4-2 CASSQGSNMWETQYF
. TRBV11-3 CASSLARGLDETQYF
TRBD2 TRBV15 CATSRDPAAGDEQYF
. TRBV4-1 CASSPYRGQAYEQYF
. TRBV5-1 CASSTGPGSYGYTF
. TRBV5-1 CASSLARDTEAFF
TRBD1 TRBV7-9 CASSSGGLQPQHF